This T cell receptor beta chain emerged from a study of cytomegalovirus exposure and HLA in healthy donors. The study, taken as a whole, reports: In vitro testing confirmed a few CMV-associated chains as specific for CMV antigens.

CDR1 and CDR2 (germline): LNHDA, SQIVND (reference sequence). V gave up 5 bases and J gave up 7 bases; unmatched junction bases: 7. The CDR3 has 14 residues. Vbeta (60) and Jbeta (13) primers were used in the PCR. Methods used by the authors: In a later analysis, roughly 11 million of some 80 million unique beta chains occurred in at least two donors. Profiled with immunoSEQ multiplex PCR; TCRdb holds only in-frame clones, not every one. V and J calls and clone size come straight from that table; D and trimming were deduced from the DNA. The sample consists of approximately 220,000 clones, just over 75% of them appearing once. Of note for this clone: As yet, its antigen is unknown.

The receptor's source is a young man in good health and CMV-seronegative. The rearrangement uses TRBV19 and TRBJ2-1, with 8 bases identical to TRBD2. Sequencing input: PBMCs. The CDR3 coding sequence is TGTGCCAGTAGTCCGGGACTAGTTTTGAATGAGCAGTTCTTC. It specifies CASSPGLVLNEQFF.